This paragraph covers one T cell receptor (beta chain) sequence. The assay was immunoSEQ multiplex PCR, and TCRdb's table has in-frame clones only and misses some. The top ten hold roughly 18% of the sample, which has about 110,000 clones, around four fifths seen once. The sample originates from a study of blood T cell repertoires in COVID-19. Looking at the study overall: Donors in the United States, Italy and Spain gave samples during acute or convalescent COVID-19. T cells, B-cell-depleted T cells, or PBMCs supplied cDNA or gDNA.

This CDR3 contains 11 residues. V lost 8 bases to trimming and J lost 8 bases; unmatched junction nucleotides: 4. Germline V lookup: CDR1 MDHEN, CDR2 SYDVKM. The chain has TRBV28 and TRBJ1-2; TRBD1 aligns across 8 bases. Sequencing was performed on peripheral blood. The TCR comes from a woman in her sixties with acute or convalescent COVID-19. The CDR3 coding sequence is TGTGCCAGCCATGACAGGGGAGGCTACACCTTC. Amino acid sequence: CASHDRGGYTF.